This entry lists 30 T cell receptor beta chains sequenced from one sample in a study of T-cell memory formation after mild COVID-19. Each CDR3 protein is one row after TCRdb ran MiXCR on the 5' RACE reads. This sample has 50,000 or so distinct CDR3 sequences, with approximately 9.1% found just once. The source material was PBMCs or a T cell subset sorted from them (not recorded which). The receptors originated from an adult woman who had mild COVID-19 (a few samples of this study predate the infection). Cell type and time point are not known.

V and J are TRBV29-1 and TRBJ2-1; D ambiguous. Trimming pared 2 bases from V and 4 bases from J, leaving 3 bases between. CDR3 length: 11 amino acids. Germline V CDR1 and CDR2: SQVTM, ANQGSEA. The CDR3, as DNA: TGCAGCGTTGAACGTTACAATGAGCAGTTCTTC. Translation: CSVERYNEQFF.

The J gene is TRBJ2-7, the V gene TRBV27; 7 bases are a match to TRBD2. V dropped 6 bases and J dropped 3; count of bases not matched to a gene: 5. Germline V CDR1 and CDR2: MNHEY, SMNVEV (reference sequence). This CDR3 contains 13 residues. The CDR3 reads CASSIGLGYEQYF. The CDR3 coding sequence is TGTGCCAGCAGCATTGGACTAGGCTACGAGCAGTACTTC.

The chain is built from TRBV27 and TRBJ1-1, with 10 bases fitting TRBD1. The germline CDR1 and CDR2 sequences are MNHEY and SMNVEV (reference sequence). The CDR3 runs 15 residues. V gave up 3 bases and J gave up 6 bases; unmatched junction bases: 7. The CDR3 spells CASSFTSGTGAEAFF. The CDR3 DNA reads as TGTGCCAGCAGTTTCACCTCCGGGACAGGGGCTGAAGCTTTCTTT.

This clonotype was recorded a few times. CDR3 sequence reads: CASSFGRGARGNTIYF. CDR3 nucleotide sequence: TGCGCCAGCAGCTTTGGGAGGGGAGCGCGGGGAAACACCATATATTTT. The chain employs TRBV5-1 and TRBJ1-3; tentative D call: TRBD1 (5 bases). The germline gives CDR1 SGHRS, CDR2 YFSETQ. V dropped 2 bases and J dropped 4 bases, with 16 bases sitting between them. The CDR3 runs 16 residues.

The rearrangement links TRBV6-1 to TRBJ2-7; 10 nucleotides match TRBD1. CDR1 is MNHNS, CDR2 SASEGT, per germline. This CDR3 region has 13 residues. Trimming removed 11 bases from V and 2 bases from J; junction bases left unmatched: 6. This chain's CDR3 is CASRDRGPYEQYF. The CDR3 nucleotides are TGTGCCTCCAGGGACAGGGGTCCCTACGAGCAGTACTTC.

This clonotype showed up just a few times. CDR3 protein: CASSNSGSGKDTQYF. CDR3 bases: TGCGCCAGCAGCAATAGCGGGAGCGGGAAAGATACGCAGTATTTT. The chain couples TRBV5-1 to TRBJ2-3; 9 nucleotides agree with TRBD2. The CDR3 runs 15 residues. V trimming: 4 bases; J trimming: 5 bases; junction bases outside the gene matches: 8. Germline V gene sequence: CDR1 SGHRS, CDR2 YFSETQ.

This clonotype turned up a few times. The chain carries TRBV4-2 and TRBJ1-2, with D perhaps TRBD1 (5 bases). The CDR3 sequence is 14 residues long. Trimming pared 1 base from V and 4 bases from J, leaving 10 bases between. Per the germline V gene, CDR1 is LGHNA and CDR2 is YNFKEQ. In nucleotides, the CDR3 is TGTGCCAGCAGCCAAGGGCAGGGTGGCTATGGCTACACCTTC. It codes for CASSQGQGGYGYTF.

This chain links TRBV7-9 with TRBJ1-1; a weak D match, TRBD1 (5 bases). Germline V gives CDR1 SEHNR, CDR2 FQNEAQ (reference sequence). The CDR3 runs to 12 residues. V was pared by 2 bases and J by 13 bases, with 14 bases between. The CDR3 DNA reads as TGTGCCAGCAGCTTAATGAGGGGAGCAGGTTTCTTT. Protein product: CASSLMRGAGFF. Using reference TRBV7-9 and TRBJ1-1 for the parts outside the CDR3, the full variable domain is DTGVSQNPRHKITKRGQNVTFRCDPISEHNRLYWYRQTLGQGPEFLTYFQNEAQLEKSRLLSDRFSAERPKGSFSTLEIQRTEQGDSAMYLCASSLMRGAGFFGQGTRLTVV.

This clonotype was counted ten times or more. The chain has TRBV15 and TRBJ1-1; D call uncertain. Trimming took 3 bases from V and 3 from J, leaving 14 bases between them. Germline V gene lookup returns CDR1 LNHNV and CDR2 YYDKDF (reference sequence). The CDR3 contains 15 residues. CDR3 sequence: CATSRRDGFYTEAFF. In DNA, the CDR3 is TGTGCCACCAGCAGGCGAGACGGGTTCTACACTGAAGCTTTCTTT.

The chain recombines TRBV6-4 with TRBJ2-2; D gene ambiguous. The germline CDR1 and CDR2 sequences are MRHNA and SNTAGT. Trimming cost V 0 bases and J 3 bases, with 2 bases left between them. CDR3 length: 13 residues. This chain's CDR3 is CASSDSDTGELFF. DNA for the CDR3: TGTGCCAGCAGTGACTCGGACACCGGGGAGCTGTTTTTT.

This clonotype was counted many times. The V call is TRBV9, the J call TRBJ2-1; TRBD1 agrees at 10 bases. With 0 bases clipped from V and 4 bases from J, the junction kept 10 bases outside the gene matches. The CDR3 loop spans 18 amino acids. Germline CDR1 reads SGDLS; CDR2 reads YYNGEE. In DNA form, the CDR3 reads TGTGCCAGCAGCGTAGAGCTTCCCGGGACAGGGGCTTACAATGAGCAGTTCTTC. It translates to CASSVELPGTGAYNEQFF.

The rearrangement uses TRBV6-5 and TRBJ1-1, with a tentative D call TRBD1 (5 bases). V was trimmed by 5 bases and J by 1 base, leaving 11 bases between them. This CDR3 region has 14 residues. From germline, CDR1 is MNHEY and CDR2 SVGAGI. The DNA of the CDR3 is TGTGCCAGCAGTATGGGACGAAGGAACACTGAAGCTTTCTTT. This codes for CASSMGRRNTEAFF.

The CDR3 region has the DNA TGTGCCAGCAGTCTTTCGGGGCCCTACGAGCAGTACTTC. Residues: CASSLSGPYEQYF. The J gene is TRBJ2-7, the V gene TRBV6-1; D may be TRBD1 or TRBD2 (5 bases each). CDR3 length: 13 residues. V was shortened by 5 bases and J by 2 bases, with 10 bases between the two germline ends. Germline CDR1 and CDR2: MNHNS and SASEGT.

The table lists this clonotype with a few counts. The genes are TRBV20-1 and TRBJ2-1, with a tentative D call TRBD1 (5 bases). The germline V gene encodes CDR1 DFQATT and CDR2 SNEGSKA (reference sequence). Deletions cut 3 bases from V and 12 bases from J, with 12 bases between. The CDR3 has 11 residues. CDR3 sequence: CSARDPTGQFF. The CDR3 nucleotides are TGCAGTGCTAGGGACCCCACAGGGCAGTTCTTC.

The chain carries TRBV3-1 and TRBJ2-3, with 8 positions matching TRBD2. The germline V gene has CDR1 LGHDT and CDR2 YNNKEL (reference sequence). V lost 0 bases and J lost 1; bases outside the gene matches: 12. This CDR3 has 19 amino acids. The CDR3 DNA reads TGTGCCAGCAGCCAAGATCCCGCAGGCGCTAGCGGGCGCACAGATACGCAGTATTTT. This gives the protein CASSQDPAGASGRTDTQYF.

This clonotype appeared a few times. V is TRBV5-6 and J is TRBJ2-2, with D unclear. V dropped 5 bases and J dropped 1 base, with 3 bases sitting between them. Germline lookup yields CDR1 SGHDT and CDR2 YYEEEE. CDR3 length equals 12 residues. CDR3 DNA sequence: TGTGCCAGCAGTCAGAACACCGGGGAGCTGTTTTTT. Translated, it gives CASSQNTGELFF.

This clonotype has a handful of counts. The rearrangement joins TRBV30 to TRBJ2-7; D may be TRBD1 or TRBD2 (5 bases each). V shed 4 bases and J shed 0 bases, with 13 bases lying between them. This CDR3 has 14 residues. The germline gives CDR1 GTSNPN, CDR2 SVGIG (reference sequence). The CDR3 region is CAWNWGLSSYEQYF. CDR3 bases: TGTGCCTGGAATTGGGGGTTAAGCTCCTACGAGCAGTACTTC.

This clonotype showed up just a few times. This rearrangement joins TRBV2 to TRBJ1-2; TRBD1 matches 10 bases. The CDR3 covers 14 residues. Germline assignment: CDR1 SNHLY and CDR2 FYNNEI. V dropped 4 bases and J dropped 6; count of bases not matched to a gene: 5. CDR3 coding DNA: TGTGCCAGCAGTGGAGACAGGGGGCTTGATGGCTACACCTTC. This encodes CASSGDRGLDGYTF.

Ten or more counts support this clonotype. The chain links TRBV19 to TRBJ1-1; D perhaps matches TRBD1 (5 bases). The CDR3 has 14 residues. Trimming took off 5 bases at V and 6 bases at J, with 16 bases between the two ends. In germline, CDR1 is LNHDA, CDR2 SQIVND (reference sequence). The DNA for the CDR3 is TGTGCCAGTAGTCTGGGGGACTTTGGTTCTGAAGCTTTCTTT. Amino acids: CASSLGDFGSEAFF. The whole variable domain, remainder taken from reference TRBV19 and TRBJ1-1, is DGGITQSPKYLFRKEGQNVTLSCEQNLNHDAMYWYRQDPGQGLRLIYYSQIVNDFQKGDIAEGYSVSREKKESFPLTVTSAQKNPTAFYLCASSLGDFGSEAFFGQGTRLTVV.

This clonotype was detected many times. The chain carries TRBV20-1 and TRBJ2-3; the D gene is possibly TRBD1 (6 bases). The CDR3 length is 17 residues. V was pared by 2 bases and J by 0 bases, with 18 bases between. CDR1 is DFQATT, CDR2 SNEGSKA, per germline (reference sequence). The CDR3 reads CSARSTGSRFSTDTQYF. In nucleotides, the CDR3 is TGCAGTGCTAGATCTACAGGGAGCCGCTTTAGCACAGATACGCAGTATTTT.

A few counts support this clonotype. This chain connects TRBV10-3 to TRBJ2-7; 9 nucleotides align to TRBD1. Trimming removed 4 bases from V and 6 bases from J; junction bases left unmatched: 4. There are 13 residues in the CDR3. Germline-derived CDR1 and CDR2 are ENHRY and SYGVKD. CDR3 nucleotides: TGTGCCATCAGTGGTGGGACAGGGACCGAGCAGTACTTC. This encodes CAISGGTGTEQYF.

At least ten counts were recorded for this clonotype. This chain connects TRBV4-2 to TRBJ2-7; D ambiguous. Germline V gives CDR1 LGHNA, CDR2 YNFKEQ. The CDR3 length is 13 residues. Trimming took off 1 base at V and 2 bases at J, with 6 bases between the two ends. The CDR3 reads CASSQGRTYEQYF. The CDR3 DNA is TGTGCCAGCAGCCAAGGTCGGACCTACGAGCAGTACTTC.

The chain couples TRBV18 to TRBJ2-3, with D possibly TRBD1 on 6 matching bases. V was clipped by 2 bases and J by 2 bases, with 11 bases between them. The CDR3 runs 15 residues. Germline V CDR1 and CDR2: KGHSH, LQKENI. CDR3 coding DNA: TGTGCCAGCTCACCAGGACAGTTTTTCACAGATACGCAGTATTTT. Translation gives CASSPGQFFTDTQYF.

This chain joins TRBV20-1 and TRBJ2-6; D uncertain. The CDR3 consists of 14 residues. Germline loops: CDR1 DFQATT, CDR2 SNEGSKA (reference sequence). Between the trimmed V and J ends, which lost 1 base and 0 bases, there was a span of 4 bases. In DNA, the CDR3 is TGCAGTGCTAGAGGGTTCTCTGGGGCCAACGTCCTGACTTTC. This sequence encodes CSARGFSGANVLTF.

The genes are TRBV6-5 and TRBJ1-1; D uncertain. Trimming pared 6 bases from V and 6 bases from J, leaving 8 bases between. The CDR3 is 11 amino acids. CDR1 and CDR2 (germline): MNHEY, SVGAGI. CDR3 bases: TGTGCCAGCAGGCAGGCCTCTGAAGCTTTCTTT. This encodes CASRQASEAFF.

This clonotype showed up many times. The rearrangement uses TRBV9 and TRBJ2-1, with D possibly being TRBD1 (7 bases). The CDR3 runs to 18 residues. CDR1 is SGDLS, CDR2 YYNGEE, per germline. Trimming stripped 2 bases from V and 0 bases from J, with 18 bases between. The CDR3 reads CASSVAPAGGISYNEQFF. CDR3 sequence (DNA): TGTGCCAGCAGCGTGGCCCCGGCAGGGGGGATCTCCTACAATGAGCAGTTCTTC.

This clonotype was counted ten times or more. The rearrangement links TRBV12-3 or TRBV12-4 to TRBJ2-5, with D possibly being TRBD1 (5 bases). V lost 6 bases, J lost 10 bases, and 15 bases lay in between. The CDR3 is 12 residues long. DNA of the CDR3: TGTGCCAGCAGGACGGCCCCAGGGTTCCAGTACTTC. As protein: CASRTAPGFQYF.

This clonotype was found many times. This chain joins TRBV12-3 or TRBV12-4 and TRBJ2-7; D remains unclear. Between the trimmed V and J ends, which lost 1 base and 6 bases, there was a span of 7 bases. The CDR3 covers 12 residues. The CDR3 loop is CASSLGAGEQYF. The DNA of the CDR3 is TGTGCCAGCAGTTTAGGGGCAGGCGAGCAGTACTTC.

At least ten counts were recorded for this clonotype. The chain employs TRBV20-1 and TRBJ2-3; 8 positions agree with TRBD2. Germline assignment: CDR1 DFQATT and CDR2 SNEGSKA (reference sequence). This CDR3 spans 15 amino acids. After removal of 5 bases from V and 4 bases from J, the junction contained 11 bases not matched to a gene. The DNA of the CDR3 is TGCAGTGCTCCTGCTGCGGGGGGCAGGGCAGATACGCAGTATTTT. It translates to CSAPAAGGRADTQYF.

This chain joins TRBV25-1 and TRBJ2-1, with TRBD2 matching over 11 bases. Germline V CDR1 and CDR2: MGHDK, SYGVNS. The trim removed 5 bases at V and 2 bases at J, leaving 8 bases unmatched. There are 17 residues in the CDR3. The CDR3 region is CASSPAGTSGTYNEQFF. The CDR3 nucleotides are TGTGCCAGCAGTCCCGCGGGGACTAGCGGAACCTACAATGAGCAGTTCTTC.